This TCR beta chain was found in a study of T cells of healthy individuals. TCRdb called the 5' RACE reads again in MiXCR, with one record for every CDR3 protein. The table has about 57,000 distinct CDR3 sequences, around 16% seen once; the top ten hold approximately 4.8%. Deletions cut 2 bases from V and 1 base from J, with 8 bases between. Per the germline V gene, CDR1 is SQVTM and CDR2 is ANQGSEA. There are 13 residues in the CDR3. This clonotype has a handful of counts. This sequence originates from a human donor in good health. V usage is TRBV29-1 and J usage is TRBJ1-1; D unclear. CDR3 bases: TGCAGCGTTGAACCCAGGAGGAACACTGAAGCTTTCTTT. It translates to CSVEPRRNTEAFF.